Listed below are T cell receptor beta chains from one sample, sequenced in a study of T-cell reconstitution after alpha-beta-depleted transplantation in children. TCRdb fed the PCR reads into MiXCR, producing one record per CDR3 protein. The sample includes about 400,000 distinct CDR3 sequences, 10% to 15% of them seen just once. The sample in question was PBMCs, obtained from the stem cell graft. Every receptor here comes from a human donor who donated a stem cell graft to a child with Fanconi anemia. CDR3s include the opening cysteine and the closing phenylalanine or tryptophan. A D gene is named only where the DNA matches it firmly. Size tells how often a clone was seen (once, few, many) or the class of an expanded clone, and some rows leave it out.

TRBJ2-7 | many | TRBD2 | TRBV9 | TGTGCCAGCAGCGTAGGAGCGGGGGGGGCCTACGAGCAGTACTTC | CASSVGAGGAYEQYF
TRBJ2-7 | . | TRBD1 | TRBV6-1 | TGTGCCAGCAGTGAACGGGGACAGGGACCATCCTACGAGCAGTACTTC | CASSERGQGPSYEQYF
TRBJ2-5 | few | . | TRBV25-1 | TGTGCCAGCAGTGATTGGGTTCAAGAGACCCAGTACTTC | CASSDWVQETQYF
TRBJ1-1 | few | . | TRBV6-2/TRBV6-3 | TGTGCCAGCGGGACCGGGACTGAATCCCGGAACACTGAAGCTTTCTTT | CASGTGTESRNTEAFF
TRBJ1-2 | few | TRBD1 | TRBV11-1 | TGTGCCAGCAGCGCCGGGACAGTGAACTATGGCTACACCTTC | CASSAGTVNYGYTF
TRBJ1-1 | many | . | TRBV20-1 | TGCAGTGCTAGAGACAGGGTCTTAGGGAACACTGAAGCTTTCTTT | CSARDRVLGNTEAFF
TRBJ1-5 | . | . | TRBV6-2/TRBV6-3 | TGTGCCAGCAGTGGAGACGGTGATCAGCCCCAGCATTTT | CASSGDGDQPQHF
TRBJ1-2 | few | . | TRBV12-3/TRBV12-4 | TGTGCCAGCAGTTTAAATTCACAGAGCTATGGCTACACCTTC | CASSLNSQSYGYTF
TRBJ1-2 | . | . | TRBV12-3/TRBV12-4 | TGTGCCAGCAGTTGGATTTTTGGGTATGGCTACACCTTC | CASSWIFGYGYTF
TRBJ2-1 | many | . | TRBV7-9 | TGTGCCAGCAGCTTTGGGGTGGTAATGATTGAGCAGTTCTTC | CASSFGVVMIEQFF
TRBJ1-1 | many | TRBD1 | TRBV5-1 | TGCGCCAGCAGCTTAACAGGGGTCGGAGAAGCTTTCTTT | CASSLTGVGEAFF
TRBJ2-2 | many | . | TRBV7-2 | TGTGCCAGCAGCTTAAAGGGGGCGAACACCGGGGAGCTGTTTTTT | CASSLKGANTGELFF
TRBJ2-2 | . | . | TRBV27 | TGTGCCAGCAGTCTGGACAGCTCAATCAACACCGGGGAGCTGTTTTTT | CASSLDSSINTGELFF
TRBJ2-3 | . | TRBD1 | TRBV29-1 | TGCAGCGTTGGGGGACAGGCCGTGGGAGATACGCAGTATTTT | CSVGGQAVGDTQYF
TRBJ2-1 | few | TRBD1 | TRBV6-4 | TGTGCCAGCAGGACAGGGGAAAGCAACAATGAGCAGTTCTTC | CASRTGESNNEQFF
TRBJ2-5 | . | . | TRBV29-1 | TGCAGCGCTGGCACGATCCCAAGATCAGGGGAGACCCAGTACTTC | CSAGTIPRSGETQYF
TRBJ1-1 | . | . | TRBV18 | TGTGCCAGCTCCGTATTACGTGGGGACGTCGTCACTGAAGCTTTCTTT | CASSVLRGDVVTEAFF
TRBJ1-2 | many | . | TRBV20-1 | TGCAGTGCTAGGGCAGAACCCTATGGCTACACCTTC | CSARAEPYGYTF
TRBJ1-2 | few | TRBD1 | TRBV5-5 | TGTGCCAGCATCCACTGGGTCGGGACAGGTGTCCAGGGAGATGGCTACACCTTC | CASIHWVGTGVQGDGYTF
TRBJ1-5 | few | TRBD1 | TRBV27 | TGTGCCAGCAGTTTCGGAACAGGGGGCAATCAGCCCCAGCATTTT | CASSFGTGGNQPQHF
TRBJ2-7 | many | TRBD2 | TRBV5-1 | TGCGCCAGCAGCTTACGGCAGGGCGGGAGCGAGCAGTACTTC | CASSLRQGGSEQYF
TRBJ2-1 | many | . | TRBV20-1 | TGCAGTGCTAGAGTCACAGTATCCAATGAGCAGTTCTTC | CSARVTVSNEQFF